Each of the 25 T cell receptor beta chains below was sequenced from the same sample in a study of blood T cell repertoires in COVID-19. The protocol was immunoSEQ multiplex PCR, while the TCRdb copy is restricted to in-frame clones and leaves out a portion. The data show a few hundred thousand clones, approximately 86% seen once. Input material: peripheral blood. The source of these receptors is an elderly man with acute or convalescent COVID-19.

This chain links TRBV7-2 with TRBJ2-1, with D unclear. The germline V gene encodes CDR1 SGHTA and CDR2 FQGNSA. Trimming took off 5 bases at V and 5 bases at J, with 7 bases between the two ends. The CDR3 is 12 residues long. The CDR3 is CASSPFHNEQFF. The CDR3 region has the DNA TGTGCCAGCAGCCCCTTTCACAATGAGCAGTTCTTC.

This chain uses TRBV5-1 with TRBJ1-2; TRBD1 matches at 8 bases. This CDR3 comprises 14 residues. Trimming took 4 bases from V and 6 from J; bases not matched to a gene: 8. The germline gives CDR1 SGHRS, CDR2 YFSETQ. The CDR3 DNA sequence: TGCGCCAGCAGCCTTCCGGGACAGGCACATGGCTACACCTTC. Translating gives CASSLPGQAHGYTF.

The chain recombines TRBV27 with TRBJ2-5; the match to TRBD2 covers 7 bases. The CDR3 totals 13 residues. Losses at the gene ends were 3 bases for V and 7 bases for J; bases not matched to a gene: 5. Germline assignment: CDR1 MNHEY and CDR2 SMNVEV (reference sequence). The CDR3 region has the DNA TGTGCCAGCAGTTTGGGACTAAGAACGACCCAGTACTTC. Translation: CASSLGLRTTQYF.

V and J are TRBV19 and TRBJ2-3, with 10 bases lining up with TRBD1. V dropped 9 bases and J dropped 3; count of bases not matched to a gene: 6. CDR1 and CDR2 from the germline V gene are LNHDA and SQIVND (reference sequence). CDR3 length: 14 residues. The DNA of the CDR3 is TGTGCCAGCAAGGACAGGGGGGGGACAGATACGCAGTATTTT. Its protein is CASKDRGGTDTQYF. The whole variable domain, remainder taken from reference TRBV19 and TRBJ2-3, is DGGITQSPKYLFRKEGQNVTLSCEQNLNHDAMYWYRQDPGQGLRLIYYSQIVNDFQKGDIAEGYSVSREKKESFPLTVTSAQKNPTAFYLCASKDRGGTDTQYFGPGTRLTVL.

The chain uses TRBV27 and TRBJ2-5; D perhaps matches TRBD1 (6 bases). CDR1 and CDR2 from the germline V gene are MNHEY and SMNVEV (reference sequence). CDR3 size: 14 residues. The V and J ends lost 3 bases and 7 bases respectively, with 15 bases between them. The CDR3 here is CASSFSNRVGTQYF. CDR3 coding DNA: TGTGCCAGCAGTTTCTCCAACAGGGTCGGGACCCAGTACTTC.

The chain carries TRBV12-5 and TRBJ2-2; TRBD1 matches 9 bases. The CDR3 runs 19 residues. V lost 0 bases to trimming and J lost 1 base; unmatched junction nucleotides: 9. Germline values: CDR1 LGHNT, CDR2 FRNRAP. CDR3 loop: CASGLVLQGAGGNTGELFF. As DNA, the CDR3 is TGTGCTAGTGGTTTGGTCCTACAGGGGGCAGGGGGGAACACCGGGGAGCTGTTTTTT.

J is TRBJ2-1 and V is TRBV7-2; D unresolved. Germline CDR1 is SGHTA and CDR2 is FQGNSA. There are 12 residues in the CDR3. V was cut by 3 bases and J by 4 bases, with 4 bases left in between. The CDR3 nucleotides are TGTGCCAGCAGCTTGACATACAATGAGCAGTTCTTC. The encoded protein is CASSLTYNEQFF.

On this clone: Distinct nucleotide sequences in the sample also encode this CDR3. The CDR3 DNA follows: TGCAGCGTTGAAGGCCAGATGAACACTGAAGCTTTCTTT. Its translation: CSVEGQMNTEAFF. V and J are TRBV29-1 and TRBJ1-1; D is unresolved. The CDR3 totals 13 residues. V lost 1 base and J lost 0, with 6 bases in between. Germline CDR1 and CDR2: SQVTM and ANQGSEA.

The rearrangement joins TRBV7-2 to TRBJ1-1, with 7 bases that match TRBD1. CDR3 length equals 11 residues. The V and J ends lost 3 bases and 11 bases, in that order; junction bases with no gene match: 3. The germline V gene encodes CDR1 SGHTA and CDR2 FQGNSA. For the CDR3, the DNA is TGTGCCAGCAGCTTCACAGGGGCGGCTTTCTTT. It codes for CASSFTGAAFF.

The J gene is TRBJ2-4, the V gene TRBV3-1 (or the pseudogene TRBV3-2); 14 nucleotides match TRBD2. The ends lost 3 bases at V and 0 bases at J; junction bases unmatched: 4. The CDR3 runs to 18 residues. CDR1 is LGHDT, CDR2 YNNKEL, per germline (reference sequence). CDR3 nucleotides: TGTGCCAGCAGCCACGGGACTAGCGGGAGAGTAGCCAAAAACATTCAGTACTTC. This translates into CASSHGTSGRVAKNIQYF.

V is TRBV29-1 and J is TRBJ1-2; possibly TRBD1 for D (6 bases). The V and J ends lost 5 bases and 7 bases respectively, with 14 bases between them. This CDR3 has 12 amino acids. Germline-derived CDR1 and CDR2 are SQVTM and ANQGSEA. Here the CDR3 reads CSVSLQGFGYTF. The CDR3 DNA reads TGCAGCGTTAGTCTGCAGGGGTTTGGCTACACCTTC.

J is TRBJ2-5 and V is TRBV15, with a possible D match to TRBD2 (5 bases). Germline-derived CDR1 and CDR2 are LNHNV and YYDKDF (reference sequence). Trimming removed 8 bases at V and 4 bases at J, with 14 bases between. This CDR3 is 13 amino acids long. For the CDR3, the DNA is TGTGCCACCGTGGGAGAAAAAGGAGAGACCCAGTACTTC. It encodes CATVGEKGETQYF. Full variable domain (rest looked up from reference TRBV15 and TRBJ2-5): DAMVIQNPRYQVTQFGKPVTLSCSQTLNHNVMYWYQQKSSQAPKLLFHYYDKDFNNEADTPDNFQSRRPNTSFCFLDIRSPGLGDTAMYLCATVGEKGETQYFGPGTRLLVL.

This rearrangement joins TRBV7-9 to TRBJ2-1; D is possibly TRBD1 (5 bases). CDR1 and CDR2 from the germline V gene are SEHNR and FQNEAQ (reference sequence). V shed 3 bases and J shed 7 bases, with 16 bases lying between them. This CDR3 is built from 15 residues. CDR3 coding DNA: TGTGCCAGCAGCTTTTACCAGGGTAGAGTAAATGAGCAGTTCTTC. This sequence encodes CASSFYQGRVNEQFF.

The V call is TRBV7-2, the J call TRBJ2-1; 9 bases agree with TRBD2. CDR3 size: 17 residues. Per germline, CDR1 SGHTA and CDR2 FQGNSA. V shed 5 bases, J shed 6 bases, and the junction held 14 bases outside the gene matches. CDR3 nucleotide sequence: TGTGCCAGCAGCCACCCACCCCGTGGCGGGGGGGCCAATGAGCAGTTCTTC. Translating it yields CASSHPPRGGGANEQFF.

The V and J genes are TRBV19 and TRBJ2-2; TRBD2 matches 7 bases. The CDR3 loop spans 16 amino acids. The germline V gene encodes CDR1 LNHDA and CDR2 SQIVND (reference sequence). Trimming took 4 bases from V and 4 from J; bases not matched to a gene: 9. CDR3 sequence (DNA): TGTGCCAGTAGTAATCTAGCGGAACTTCCCACCGGGGAGCTGTTTTTT. Translation: CASSNLAELPTGELFF.

This sequence joins TRBV5-6 and TRBJ2-3; TRBD1 matches at 9 bases. Germline CDR1 and CDR2: SGHDT and YYEEEE. The CDR3 length is 14 residues. The trim removed 4 bases at V and 5 bases at J, leaving 5 bases unmatched. The CDR3 loop reads CASSPQGAGDTQYF. The CDR3 DNA reads as TGTGCCAGCAGCCCACAGGGGGCTGGAGATACGCAGTATTTT.

The genes are TRBV4-1 and TRBJ2-7, with D unresolved. Per germline, CDR1 MGHRA and CDR2 YSYEKL. The V end was cut by 0 bases, the J end by 3 bases, with 15 bases between. CDR3 length: 16 residues. CDR3 residues: CASSQDVGELNYEQYF. In nucleotides, the CDR3 is TGCGCCAGCAGCCAAGATGTGGGCGAGTTGAACTACGAGCAGTACTTC.

The chain combines TRBV7-2 with TRBJ2-3; 8 nucleotides align to TRBD1. The V gene's germline CDR1 is SGHTA and CDR2 FQGNSA. J gave up 4 bases and V 6 bases, and 9 bases lay outside the gene matches. The CDR3 is made up of 15 amino acids. The CDR3 is CASSRGQGLADTQYF. DNA for the CDR3: TGTGCCAGCAGTCGAGGACAGGGTCTGGCAGATACGCAGTATTTT. The whole variable domain, remainder taken from reference TRBV7-2 and TRBJ2-3, is GAGVSQSPSNKVTEKGKDVELRCDPISGHTALYWYRQSLGQGLEFLIYFQGNSAPDKSGLPSDRFSAERTGGSVSTLTIQRTQQEDSAVYLCASSRGQGLADTQYFGPGTRLTVL.

The gene calls are TRBV4-1 and TRBJ2-7; maybe TRBD1 (5 bases). The germline gives CDR1 MGHRA, CDR2 YSYEKL. CDR3 length: 14 amino acids. The ends were cut back, 0 bases at V and 3 bases at J, with 9 bases in the middle. In DNA form, the CDR3 reads TGCGCCAGCAGCCAAGATTCACAGGACTACGAGCAGTACTTC. Translated: CASSQDSQDYEQYF.

The chain is built from TRBV7-2 and TRBJ2-5, with D possibly TRBD2 on 6 matching bases. Germline-derived CDR1 and CDR2 are SGHTA and FQGNSA. This CDR3 region has 14 residues. V was trimmed by 5 bases and J by 2 bases, leaving 12 bases between them. The CDR3 DNA is TGTGCCAGCAGCCCCATCCTAGCGCAAGAGACCCAGTACTTC. Encoded protein: CASSPILAQETQYF. Full variable domain (outside the CDR3, taken from reference TRBV7-2 and TRBJ2-5): GAGVSQSPSNKVTEKGKDVELRCDPISGHTALYWYRQSLGQGLEFLIYFQGNSAPDKSGLPSDRFSAERTGGSVSTLTIQRTQQEDSAVYLCASSPILAQETQYFGPGTRLLVL.

V and J are TRBV11-1 and TRBJ2-7, with TRBD1 matching 8 bases. The germline gives CDR1 SGHAT, CDR2 FQDESV (reference sequence). The CDR3 totals 13 residues. Unmatched junction bases numbered 6, after V lost 5 bases and J lost 6 bases. CDR3 in amino acids: CASSDTGGSEQYF. The CDR3 region has the DNA TGTGCCAGCAGCGACACAGGGGGATCCGAGCAGTACTTC.

Written as DNA, the CDR3 is TGCGCCAGCAGCTTGGACAGGGCTACCGATGGCTACACCTTC. Translating it yields CASSLDRATDGYTF. The V gene is TRBV5-1, the J gene TRBJ1-2, with a weak D call TRBD1 (6 bases). The CDR3 has 14 residues. The V gene's germline CDR1 is SGHRS and CDR2 YFSETQ. V was pared by 0 bases and J by 6 bases, with 12 bases between. Combining the CDR3 with reference TRBV5-1 and TRBJ1-2 gives the whole variable domain KAGVTQTPRYLIKTRGQQVTLSCSPISGHRSVSWYQQTPGQGLQFLFEYFSETQRNKGNFPGRFSGRQFSNSRSEMNVSTLELGDSALYLCASSLDRATDGYTFGSGTRLTVV.

This clone was seen once. The gene calls are TRBV6-1 and TRBJ2-7, with D perhaps TRBD2 (5 bases). Trimming cost V 2 bases and J 6 bases, with 8 bases left between them. The CDR3 length is 12 residues. In germline, CDR1 is MNHNS, CDR2 SASEGT. CDR3 DNA: TGTGCCAGCAGTGAACCGGAGGCCGAGCAGTACTTC. It is translated as CASSEPEAEQYF.

This sequence joins TRBV19 and TRBJ2-2; maybe TRBD1 (5 bases). V was trimmed by 7 bases and J by 3 bases, leaving 15 bases between them. Germline loops: CDR1 LNHDA, CDR2 SQIVND (reference sequence). This CDR3 is 15 amino acids long. CDR3 sequence reads: CASIPITGYTGELFF. CDR3 DNA sequence: TGTGCCAGTATACCAATAACAGGCTACACCGGGGAGCTGTTTTTT.

This clone was detected only once. The rearrangement joins TRBV10-2 to TRBJ2-1; 15 bases align to TRBD2. Germline V gene lookup returns CDR1 WSHSY and CDR2 SAAADI. J was trimmed by 7 bases and V by 6 bases; bases with no gene match: 1. This CDR3 contains 14 residues. CDR3 sequence: CASRGLAGGNEQFF. The CDR3 region has the DNA TGCGCCAGCAGAGGACTAGCGGGAGGGAATGAGCAGTTCTTC.